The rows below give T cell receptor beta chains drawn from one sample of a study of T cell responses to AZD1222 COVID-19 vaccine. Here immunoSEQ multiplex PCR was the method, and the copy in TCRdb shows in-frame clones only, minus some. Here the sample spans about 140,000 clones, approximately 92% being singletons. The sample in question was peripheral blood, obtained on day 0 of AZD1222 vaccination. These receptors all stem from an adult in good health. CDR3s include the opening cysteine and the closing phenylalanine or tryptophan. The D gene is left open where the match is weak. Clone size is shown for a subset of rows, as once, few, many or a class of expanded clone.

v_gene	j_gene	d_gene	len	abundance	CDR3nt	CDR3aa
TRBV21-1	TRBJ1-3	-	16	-	TGTGCCAGCAGCGAGGGGACAGGAGACTCTGGAAACACCATATATTTT	CASSEGTGDSGNTIYF
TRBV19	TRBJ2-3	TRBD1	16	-	TGTGCCAGTAGTATAACCGGCGACAGGGGCACAGATACGCAGTATTTT	CASSITGDRGTDTQYF
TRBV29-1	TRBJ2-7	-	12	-	TGCAGCGTTGAACTTGAAACCTACGAGCAGTACTTC	CSVELETYEQYF
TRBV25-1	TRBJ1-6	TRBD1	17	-	TGTGCCAGCAGTGGCGACAGGGGACATTCCTATAATTCACCCCTCCACTTT	CASSGDRGHSYNSPLHF
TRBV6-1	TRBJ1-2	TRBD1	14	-	TGTGCCAGCAGTGCAAAGGGACAGGGGGTAGGCTACACCTTC	CASSAKGQGVGYTF
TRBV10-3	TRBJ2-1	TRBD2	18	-	TGTGCCATCAGTGGACTAGCGGGGGCCCTAAGCTCCTACAATGAGCAGTTCTTC	CAISGLAGALSSYNEQFF
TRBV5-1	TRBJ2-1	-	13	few	TGCGCCAGCAGCTTAAACGTCTACAATGAGCAGTTCTTC	CASSLNVYNEQFF
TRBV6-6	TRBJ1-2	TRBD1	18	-	TGTGCCAGCAGTCAGAACCTCGACAGGGGAGGTGAGGACTATGGCTACACCTTC	CASSQNLDRGGEDYGYTF
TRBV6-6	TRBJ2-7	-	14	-	TGTGCCAGCAGTTACTCGAAGGGAACCTACGAGCAGTACTTC	CASSYSKGTYEQYF
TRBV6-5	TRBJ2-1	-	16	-	TGTGCCAGCAGTTATATTAGCGCTAGCTCCTACAATGAGCAGTTCTTC	CASSYISASSYNEQFF
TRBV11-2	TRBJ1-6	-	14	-	TGTGCCAGCAGCTTAGAAGGGTATAATTCACCCCTCCACTTT	CASSLEGYNSPLHF
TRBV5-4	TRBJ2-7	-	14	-	TGTGCCAGCAGCTTTGATCGGTCTAACTACGAGCAGTACTTC	CASSFDRSNYEQYF
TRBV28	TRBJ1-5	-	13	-	TGTGCCAGCGACTCACAGGGCCATCAGCCCCAGCATTTT	CASDSQGHQPQHF
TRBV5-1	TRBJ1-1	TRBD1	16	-	TGCGCCAGCAGCCAAGACAGGGTAATAGGGAACACTGAAGCTTTCTTT	CASSQDRVIGNTEAFF
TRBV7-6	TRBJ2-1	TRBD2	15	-	TGTGCCAGCAGCTTAATCTGGGGAGGGGACAATGAGCAGTTCTTC	CASSLIWGGDNEQFF
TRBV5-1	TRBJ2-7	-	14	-	TGCGCCAGCAGCTCGCGAGGGGGGCCGTACGAGCAGTACTTC	CASSSRGGPYEQYF
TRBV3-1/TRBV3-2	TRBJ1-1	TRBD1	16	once	TGTGCCAGCAGCCACACAAAGGGCAGGGGGTACACTGAAGCTTTCTTT	CASSHTKGRGYTEAFF
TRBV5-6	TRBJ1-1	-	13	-	TGTGCCAGCAGCTACGGCGGGGGGACTGAAGCTTTCTTT	CASSYGGGTEAFF